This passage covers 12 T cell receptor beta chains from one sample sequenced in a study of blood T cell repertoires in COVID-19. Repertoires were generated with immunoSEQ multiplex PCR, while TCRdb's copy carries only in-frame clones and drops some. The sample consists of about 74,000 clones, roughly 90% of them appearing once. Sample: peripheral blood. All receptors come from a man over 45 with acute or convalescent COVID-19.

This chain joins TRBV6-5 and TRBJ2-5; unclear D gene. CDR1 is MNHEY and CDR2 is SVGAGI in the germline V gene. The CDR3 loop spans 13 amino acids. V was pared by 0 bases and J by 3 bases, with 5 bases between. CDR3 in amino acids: CASSYSVEETQYF. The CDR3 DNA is TGTGCCAGCAGTTACTCGGTAGAAGAGACCCAGTACTTC.

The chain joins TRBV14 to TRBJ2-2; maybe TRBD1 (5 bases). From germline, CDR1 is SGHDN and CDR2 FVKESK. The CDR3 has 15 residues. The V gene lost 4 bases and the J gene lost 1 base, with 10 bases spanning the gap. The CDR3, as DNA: TGTGCCAGCAGCCGTCAGGGCCAGAACACCGGGGAGCTGTTTTTT. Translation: CASSRQGQNTGELFF.

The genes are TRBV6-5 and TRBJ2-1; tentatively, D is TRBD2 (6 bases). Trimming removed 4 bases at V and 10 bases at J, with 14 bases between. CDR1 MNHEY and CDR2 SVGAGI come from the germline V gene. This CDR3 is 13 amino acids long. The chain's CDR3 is CASSSIPSDEQFF. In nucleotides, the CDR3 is TGTGCCAGCAGTTCGATCCCTAGCGACGAGCAGTTCTTC.

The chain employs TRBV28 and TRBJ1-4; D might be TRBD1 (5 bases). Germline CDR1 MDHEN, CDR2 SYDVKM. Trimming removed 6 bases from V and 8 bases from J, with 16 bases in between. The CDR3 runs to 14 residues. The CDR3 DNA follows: TGTGCCAGCAGCACGCGGGGGGTCGGGGAAAAACTGTTTTTT. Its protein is CASSTRGVGEKLFF.

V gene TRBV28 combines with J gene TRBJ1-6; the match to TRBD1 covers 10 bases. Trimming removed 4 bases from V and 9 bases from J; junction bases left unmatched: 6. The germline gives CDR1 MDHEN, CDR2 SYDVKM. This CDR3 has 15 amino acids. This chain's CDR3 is CASSSPDRGGSPLHF. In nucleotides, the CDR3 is TGTGCCAGCAGTTCGCCGGACAGGGGGGGTTCACCCCTCCACTTT.

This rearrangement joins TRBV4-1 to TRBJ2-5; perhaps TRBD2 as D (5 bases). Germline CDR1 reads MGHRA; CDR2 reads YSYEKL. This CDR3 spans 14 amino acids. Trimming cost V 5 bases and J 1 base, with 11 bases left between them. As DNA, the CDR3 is TGCGCCAGCAGCTACCGACTATCCCAAGAGACCCAGTACTTC. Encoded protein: CASSYRLSQETQYF.

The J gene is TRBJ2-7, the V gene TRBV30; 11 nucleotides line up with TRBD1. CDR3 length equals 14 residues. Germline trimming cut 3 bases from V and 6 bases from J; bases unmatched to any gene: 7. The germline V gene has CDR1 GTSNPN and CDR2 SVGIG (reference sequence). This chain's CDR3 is CAWSTGTGGFEQYF. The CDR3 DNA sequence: TGTGCCTGGAGCACCGGGACAGGGGGTTTCGAGCAGTACTTC.

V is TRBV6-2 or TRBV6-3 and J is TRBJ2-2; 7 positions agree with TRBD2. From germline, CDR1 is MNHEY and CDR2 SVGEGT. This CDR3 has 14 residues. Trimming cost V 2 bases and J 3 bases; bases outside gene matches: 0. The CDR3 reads CASSYTSDTGELFF. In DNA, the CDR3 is TGTGCCAGCAGTTACACTAGCGACACCGGGGAGCTGTTTTTT.

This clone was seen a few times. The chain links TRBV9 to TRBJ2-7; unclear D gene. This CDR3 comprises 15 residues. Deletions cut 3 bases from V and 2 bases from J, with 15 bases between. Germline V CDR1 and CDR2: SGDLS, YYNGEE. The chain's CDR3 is CASSESDWPTYEQYF. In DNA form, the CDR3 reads TGTGCCAGCAGCGAATCCGACTGGCCCACCTACGAGCAGTACTTC.

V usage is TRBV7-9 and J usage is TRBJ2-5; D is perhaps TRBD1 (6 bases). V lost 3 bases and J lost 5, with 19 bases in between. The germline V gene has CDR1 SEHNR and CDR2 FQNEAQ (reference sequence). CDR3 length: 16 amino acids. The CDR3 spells CASSLSGTFLSETQYF. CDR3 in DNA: TGTGCCAGCAGCTTGTCCGGGACATTCCTTTCGGAGACCCAGTACTTC.

CDR3 coding DNA: TGCGCCAGCAGCGGCAGTTCCTACGAGCAGTACTTC. Amino acids: CASSGSSYEQYF. This rearrangement joins TRBV5-1 to TRBJ2-7; D is unclear. CDR3 size: 12 residues. V was shortened by 4 bases and J by 1 base, with 6 bases between the two germline ends. The germline gives CDR1 SGHRS, CDR2 YFSETQ.

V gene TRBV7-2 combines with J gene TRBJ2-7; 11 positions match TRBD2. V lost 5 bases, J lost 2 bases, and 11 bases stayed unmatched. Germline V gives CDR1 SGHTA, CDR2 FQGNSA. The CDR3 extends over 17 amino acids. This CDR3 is CASSKGVAGGTPYEQYV. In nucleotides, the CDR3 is TGTGCCAGCAGCAAAGGGGTAGCGGGGGGGACCCCCTACGAGCAGTACGTC.